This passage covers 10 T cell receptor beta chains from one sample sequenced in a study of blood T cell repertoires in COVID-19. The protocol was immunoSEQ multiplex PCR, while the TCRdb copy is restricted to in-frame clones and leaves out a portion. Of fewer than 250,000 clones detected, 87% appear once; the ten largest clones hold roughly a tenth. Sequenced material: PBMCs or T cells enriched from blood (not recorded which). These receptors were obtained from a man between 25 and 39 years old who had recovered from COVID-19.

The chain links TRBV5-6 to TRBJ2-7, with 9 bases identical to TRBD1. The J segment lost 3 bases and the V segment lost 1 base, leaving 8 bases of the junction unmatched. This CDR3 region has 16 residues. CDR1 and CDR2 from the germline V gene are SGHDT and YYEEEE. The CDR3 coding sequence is TGTGCCAGCAGCTTGTTAACTAGGACAGGGGACTACGAGCAGTACTTC. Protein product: CASSLLTRTGDYEQYF.

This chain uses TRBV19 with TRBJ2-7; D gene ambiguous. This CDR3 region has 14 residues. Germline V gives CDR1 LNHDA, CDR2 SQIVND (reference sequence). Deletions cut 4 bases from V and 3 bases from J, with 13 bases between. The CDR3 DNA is TGTGCCAGTAGTAATGTCGGAGAACTCTACGAGCAGTACTTC. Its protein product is CASSNVGELYEQYF.

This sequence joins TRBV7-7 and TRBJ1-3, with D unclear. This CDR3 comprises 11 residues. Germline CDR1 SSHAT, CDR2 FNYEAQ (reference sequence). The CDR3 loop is CATGSGNTIYF. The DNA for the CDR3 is TGTGCTACGGGCTCTGGAAACACCATATATTTT. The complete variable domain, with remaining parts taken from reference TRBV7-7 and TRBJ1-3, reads GAGVSQSPRYKVTKRGQDVTLRCDPISSHATLYWYQQALGQGPEFLTYFNYEAQPDKSGLPSDRFSAERPEGSISTLTIQRTEQRDSAMYRCATGSGNTIYFGEGSWLTVV.

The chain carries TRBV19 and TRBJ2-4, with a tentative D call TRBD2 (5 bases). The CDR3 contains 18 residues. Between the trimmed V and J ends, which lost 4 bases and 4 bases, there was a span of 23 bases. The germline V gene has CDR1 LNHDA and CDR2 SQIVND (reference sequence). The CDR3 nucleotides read TGTGCCAGTAGTAAACTCGGGGATCCCGCCGGTGTGAAAAACATTCAGTACTTC. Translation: CASSKLGDPAGVKNIQYF.

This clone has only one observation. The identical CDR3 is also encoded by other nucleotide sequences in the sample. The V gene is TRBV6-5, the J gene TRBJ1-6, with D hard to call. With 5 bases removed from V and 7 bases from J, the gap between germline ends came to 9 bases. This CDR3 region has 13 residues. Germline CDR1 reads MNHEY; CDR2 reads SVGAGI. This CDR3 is CASSTGGNSPLHF. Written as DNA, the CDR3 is TGTGCCAGCAGTACGGGTGGAAATTCACCCCTCCACTTT.

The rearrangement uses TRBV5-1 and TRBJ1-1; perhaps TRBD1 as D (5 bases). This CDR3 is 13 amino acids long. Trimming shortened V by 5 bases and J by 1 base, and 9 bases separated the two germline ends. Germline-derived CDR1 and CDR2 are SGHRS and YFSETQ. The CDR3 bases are TGCGCCAGCAGAATGGGGGGGAACACTGAAGCTTTCTTT. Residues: CASRMGGNTEAFF.

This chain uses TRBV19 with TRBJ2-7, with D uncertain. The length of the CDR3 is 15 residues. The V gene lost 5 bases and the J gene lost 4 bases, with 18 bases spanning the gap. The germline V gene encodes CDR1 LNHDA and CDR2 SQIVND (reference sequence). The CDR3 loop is CASSSGSAGSYEQYF. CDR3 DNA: TGTGCCAGTAGTTCCGGCAGCGCCGGATCGTACGAGCAGTACTTC.

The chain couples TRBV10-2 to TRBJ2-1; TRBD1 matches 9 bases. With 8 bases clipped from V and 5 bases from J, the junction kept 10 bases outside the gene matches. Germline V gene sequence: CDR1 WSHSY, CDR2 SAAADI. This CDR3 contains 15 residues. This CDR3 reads CASGYAGTGNNEQFF. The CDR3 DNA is TGCGCCAGCGGATATGCCGGGACAGGGAACAATGAGCAGTTCTTC.

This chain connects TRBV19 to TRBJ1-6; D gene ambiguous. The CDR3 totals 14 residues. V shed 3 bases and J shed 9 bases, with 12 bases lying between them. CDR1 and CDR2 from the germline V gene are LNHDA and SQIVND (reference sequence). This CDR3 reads CASSIEDNSSPLHF. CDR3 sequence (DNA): TGTGCCAGTAGTATTGAAGATAACAGTTCACCCCTCCACTTT.

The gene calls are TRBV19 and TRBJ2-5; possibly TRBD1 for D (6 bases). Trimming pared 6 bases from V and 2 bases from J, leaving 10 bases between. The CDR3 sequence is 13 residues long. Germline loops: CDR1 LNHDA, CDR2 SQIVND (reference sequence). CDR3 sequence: CASSPTGQETQYF. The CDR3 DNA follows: TGTGCCAGTAGCCCGACAGGACAAGAGACCCAGTACTTC.